The 11 T cell receptor beta chains in this list originate from one sample, sequenced in a study of T cells after yellow fever vaccination. A single record per CDR3 protein comes from TCRdb applying MiXCR to the 5' RACE reads. The sample gives 250,000 to 400,000 distinct CDR3 sequences, approximately 4.5% of which show up once; roughly 19% is in the top ten. This material consisted of PBMCs, taken 15 days after the yellow fever booster vaccination. The receptors come from a man aged 18 to 35 who received the YFV17D yellow fever vaccine.

This clonotype was counted between two and nine times. The chain's CDR3 is CASSLQGSWDGYTF. CDR3 nucleotide sequence: TGTGCCAGCAGCTTACAGGGTTCGTGGGATGGCTACACCTTC. This rearrangement joins TRBV7-8 to TRBJ1-2; weak D call: TRBD1 (5 bases). Germline CDR1 is SGHVS and CDR2 is FQNEAQ. V lost 2 bases, J lost 6 bases, and 13 bases lay in between. CDR3 size: 14 residues.

This clonotype has more than one count but fewer than ten. This chain joins TRBV6-6 and TRBJ2-7; TRBD1 might be the D (6 bases). CDR3 length equals 15 residues. Trimming shortened V by 5 bases and J by 0 bases, and 14 bases separated the two germline ends. Germline assignment: CDR1 MNHNY and CDR2 SVGAGI (reference sequence). The DNA of the CDR3 is TGTGCCAGCAGTCGATACAGGGTTAGCTCCTACGAGCAGTACTTC. Translated, it gives CASSRYRVSSYEQYF.

This clonotype has ten or more counts. This chain connects TRBV28 to TRBJ1-2; D unresolved. V lost 8 bases to trimming and J lost 5 bases, with 6 bases between them. Germline V CDR1 and CDR2: MDHEN, SYDVKM. This CDR3 has 10 amino acids. The CDR3 loop reads CASGSYGYTF. CDR3 DNA sequence: TGTGCCAGCGGGAGTTATGGCTACACCTTC.

The chain employs TRBV20-1 and TRBJ2-3; 9 nucleotides match TRBD2. Germline CDR1 is DFQATT and CDR2 is SNEGSKA (reference sequence). V trimming: 0 bases; J trimming: 4 bases; junction bases outside the gene matches: 11. The CDR3 covers 17 residues. CDR3 amino acids: CSARDLEGGGEADTQYF. The CDR3 DNA sequence: TGCAGTGCTAGAGATCTTGAGGGCGGGGGGGAGGCAGATACGCAGTATTTT.

This clonotype was counted at least ten times. The V call is TRBV27, the J call TRBJ1-1, with 8 bases fitting TRBD1. The CDR3 runs to 16 residues. The V segment lost 6 bases and the J segment 2 bases; nucleotides outside the gene matches: 11. In germline, CDR1 is MNHEY, CDR2 SMNVEV (reference sequence). The CDR3 DNA is TGTGCCAGCAGCCGACTCTCGGACAGGGCAAACACTGAAGCTTTCTTT. Translation gives CASSRLSDRANTEAFF.

The rearrangement uses TRBV7-9 and TRBJ2-7, with TRBD1 as a possible D gene (6 bases). Trimming shortened V by 8 bases and J by 1 base, and 21 bases separated the two germline ends. The CDR3 covers 16 residues. Germline V lookup: CDR1 SEHNR, CDR2 FQNEAQ (reference sequence). CDR3 protein: CASRPPAGTSSYEQYF. In DNA form, the CDR3 reads TGTGCCAGCCGCCCCCCCGCCGGGACATCTTCCTACGAGCAGTACTTC.

This clonotype was seen only a few times. The chain employs TRBV7-2 and TRBJ2-1; no clear D gene. There are 12 residues in the CDR3. Per the germline V gene, CDR1 is SGHTA and CDR2 is FQGNSA. V lost 3 bases to trimming and J lost 9 bases, with 9 bases between them. The CDR3 loop reads CASSFIGLEQFF. The CDR3 DNA follows: TGTGCCAGCAGCTTTATTGGCCTTGAGCAGTTCTTC. Variable domain in full (rest from reference TRBV7-2 and TRBJ2-1): GAGVSQSPSNKVTEKGKDVELRCDPISGHTALYWYRQSLGQGLEFLIYFQGNSAPDKSGLPSDRFSAERTGGSVSTLTIQRTQQEDSAVYLCASSFIGLEQFFGPGTRLTVL.

This clonotype was seen more than once but under ten times. The genes are TRBV12-3 or TRBV12-4 and TRBJ2-7; 7 bases agree with TRBD2. The CDR3 loop spans 16 amino acids. V shed 5 bases and J 4 bases; nucleotides not matched to a gene: 14. The CDR3 spells CASSPRTSLGRYEQYF. CDR3 coding DNA: TGTGCCAGCAGTCCCAGGACTAGTTTGGGGAGGTACGAGCAGTACTTC.

The sample holds many counts of this clonotype. This chain joins TRBV20-1 and TRBJ2-5; 10 bases map to TRBD2. Unmatched junction bases numbered 13, after V lost 1 base and J lost 5 bases. This CDR3 has 17 residues. Germline V gene lookup returns CDR1 DFQATT and CDR2 SNEGSKA (reference sequence). The chain's CDR3 is CSARVLRSGGAGETQYF. The CDR3 DNA reads TGCAGTGCTAGAGTATTGAGGAGCGGGGGGGCCGGGGAGACCCAGTACTTC.

The sample holds many counts of this clonotype. The chain uses TRBV29-1 and TRBJ2-3; D unclear. V lost 4 bases to trimming and J lost 2 bases, with 7 bases between them. Germline lookup yields CDR1 SQVTM and CDR2 ANQGSEA. The CDR3 loop spans 12 amino acids. CDR3: CSVGLHTDTQYF. CDR3 DNA: TGCAGCGTTGGTCTCCACACAGATACGCAGTATTTT.

The chain couples TRBV7-9 to TRBJ1-4; D is possibly TRBD1 (6 bases). V was trimmed by 5 bases and J by 8 bases, leaving 27 bases between them. The germline V gene encodes CDR1 SEHNR and CDR2 FQNEAQ (reference sequence). CDR3 length: 18 amino acids. The CDR3 DNA follows: TGTGCCAGCAGCGAAACCGGGACAACTTTTCCCGGATCGGAAAAACTGTTTTTT. Translating it yields CASSETGTTFPGSEKLFF.